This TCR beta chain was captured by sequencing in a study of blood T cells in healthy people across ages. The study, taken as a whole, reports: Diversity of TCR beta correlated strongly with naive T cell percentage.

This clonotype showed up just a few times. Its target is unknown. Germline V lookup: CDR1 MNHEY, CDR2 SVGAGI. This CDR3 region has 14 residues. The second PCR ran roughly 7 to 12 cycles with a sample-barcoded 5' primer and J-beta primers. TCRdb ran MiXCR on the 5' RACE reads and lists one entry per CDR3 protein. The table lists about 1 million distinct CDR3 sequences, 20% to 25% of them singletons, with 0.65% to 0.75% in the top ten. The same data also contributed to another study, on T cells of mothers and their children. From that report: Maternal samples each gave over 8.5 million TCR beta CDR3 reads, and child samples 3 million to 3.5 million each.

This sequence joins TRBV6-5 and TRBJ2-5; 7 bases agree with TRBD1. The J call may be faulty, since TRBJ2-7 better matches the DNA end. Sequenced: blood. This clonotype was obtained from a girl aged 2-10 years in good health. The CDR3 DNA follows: TGTGCCAGCAGCCCCGGACAGGTTAAGGACGAGCAGTACTTC. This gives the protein CASSPGQVKDEQYF.